The 14 T cell receptor beta chains below come from one sample, sequenced in a study of blood T cell repertoires in COVID-19. Profiling relied on immunoSEQ multiplex PCR, and the TCRdb table lists in-frame clones only, not all of them. The table records 250,000 to 350,000 clones, approximately 83% of them present only once. The sequenced sample consisted of PBMCs or T cells enriched from blood (not recorded which). The origin of the receptors is a woman in her 30s who had recovered from COVID-19.

This clone was found once. The chain couples TRBV20-1 to TRBJ2-1, with D tentatively TRBD1 (5 bases). The CDR3 runs to 10 residues. Germline V gene lookup returns CDR1 DFQATT and CDR2 SNEGSKA (reference sequence). V dropped 8 bases and J dropped 8 bases, with 10 bases sitting between them. Written as DNA, the CDR3 is TGCAGTTCTTTAGGGGATGAGCAGTTCTTC. It codes for CSSLGDEQFF.

V gene TRBV6-5 combines with J gene TRBJ1-2; D not certain. Germline CDR1 reads MNHEY; CDR2 reads SVGAGI. CDR3 length: 13 residues. V was trimmed by 2 bases and J by 6 bases, leaving 10 bases between them. The CDR3: CASSYTGRDGYTF. CDR3 in DNA: TGTGCCAGCAGTTACACGGGGAGGGATGGCTACACCTTC.

The chain joins TRBV11-2 to TRBJ1-3; 7 bases agree with TRBD1. CDR3 size: 14 residues. Trimming removed 4 bases from V and 5 bases from J; junction bases left unmatched: 5. Germline V gene sequence: CDR1 SGHAT, CDR2 FQNNGV. This chain's CDR3 is CASSSPGGRNTIYF. For the CDR3, the DNA is TGTGCCAGCAGCTCCCCAGGGGGACGAAACACCATATATTTT.

This chain uses TRBV11-2 with TRBJ2-3, with 12 positions matching TRBD2. V was clipped by 5 bases and J by 3 bases; unmatched bases: 6. Germline CDR1 and CDR2: SGHAT and FQNNGV. There are 16 residues in the CDR3. The CDR3 region is CASSLTLAGGTDTQYF. CDR3 DNA sequence: TGTGCCAGCAGCCTGACCCTAGCGGGAGGGACAGATACGCAGTATTTT.

This chain uses TRBV29-1 with TRBJ1-1; 7 bases are shared with TRBD1. J gave up 0 bases and V 6 bases, and 7 bases lay outside the gene matches. Germline V gives CDR1 SQVTM, CDR2 ANQGSEA. The CDR3 totals 14 residues. The CDR3 region is CSVTGEAMNTEAFF. The CDR3 DNA reads TGCAGCGTAACAGGGGAAGCCATGAACACTGAAGCTTTCTTT. Using reference TRBV29-1 and TRBJ1-1 for the parts outside the CDR3, the full variable domain is SAVISQKPSRDICQRGTSLTIQCQVDSQVTMMFWYRQQPGQSLTLIATANQGSEATYESGFVIDKFPISRPNLTFSTLTVSNMSPEDSSIYLCSVTGEAMNTEAFFGQGTRLTVV.

This rearrangement joins TRBV10-1 to TRBJ2-5; 7 bases are a match to TRBD1. Germline lookup yields CDR1 WNHNN and CDR2 SYGVQD (reference sequence). V shed 3 bases and J 2 bases; nucleotides not matched to a gene: 3. The CDR3 totals 14 residues. CDR3 in amino acids: CASSDRGYQETQYF. The DNA of the CDR3 is TGCGCCAGCAGTGACAGGGGGTATCAAGAGACCCAGTACTTC.

The V call is TRBV6-6, the J call TRBJ2-7, with 7 bases identical to TRBD2. This CDR3 is 11 amino acids long. Losses at the gene ends were 7 bases for V and 3 bases for J; bases not matched to a gene: 0. Per germline, CDR1 MNHNY and CDR2 SVGAGI (reference sequence). The CDR3, as DNA: TGTGCCAGCACGGGGGGCTACGAGCAGTACTTC. This encodes CASTGGYEQYF.

The rearrangement joins TRBV18 to TRBJ1-1; D might be TRBD1 (6 bases). V was cut by 0 bases and J by 0 bases, with 14 bases left in between. This CDR3 has 17 residues. Germline V lookup: CDR1 KGHSH, CDR2 LQKENI. The CDR3 DNA sequence: TGTGCCAGCTCACCACCGGGGGCTGTTTCCGTGAACACTGAAGCTTTCTTT. Its protein is CASSPPGAVSVNTEAFF. Looking up the rest from reference TRBV18 and TRBJ1-1 gives the full variable domain: NAGVMQNPRHLVRRRGQEARLRCSPMKGHSHVYWYRQLPEEGLKFMVYLQKENIIDESGMPKERFSAEFPKEGPSILRIQQVVRGDSAAYFCASSPPGAVSVNTEAFFGQGTRLTVV.

The CDR3 DNA follows: TGTGCCAGCTCACCGCAAGGGACAGGGAACACCGGGGAGCTGTTTTTT. Its translation is CASSPQGTGNTGELFF. The V call is TRBV18, the J call TRBJ2-2; TRBD1 agrees at 8 bases. Germline trimming cut 3 bases from V and 1 base from J; bases unmatched to any gene: 4. Germline CDR1 and CDR2: KGHSH and LQKENI. CDR3 length equals 16 residues.

The rearrangement links TRBV5-1 to TRBJ1-1; TRBD1 might be the D (6 bases). CDR1 and CDR2 (germline): SGHRS, YFSETQ. This CDR3 has 16 residues. V lost 3 bases and J lost 0, with 15 bases in between. In nucleotides, the CDR3 is TGCGCCAGCAGCTCCGGACAGAATTACCTGAACACTGAAGCTTTCTTT. Translating gives CASSSGQNYLNTEAFF.

The rearrangement uses TRBV18 and TRBJ2-2; D possibly corresponds to TRBD1 (6 bases). The V gene lost 0 bases and the J gene lost 6 bases, with 17 bases spanning the gap. This CDR3 comprises 17 residues. The germline V gene has CDR1 KGHSH and CDR2 LQKENI. The CDR3 DNA follows: TGTGCCAGCTCACCACCGTCCACAGGGCGGGTCGCCGGGGAGCTGTTTTTT. Translated: CASSPPSTGRVAGELFF. Together with reference TRBV18 and TRBJ2-2, the CDR3 gives the full variable domain: NAGVMQNPRHLVRRRGQEARLRCSPMKGHSHVYWYRQLPEEGLKFMVYLQKENIIDESGMPKERFSAEFPKEGPSILRIQQVVRGDSAAYFCASSPPSTGRVAGELFFGEGSRLTVL.

This chain joins TRBV11-3 and TRBJ2-2; maybe TRBD2 (5 bases). The germline CDR1 and CDR2 sequences are SGHNT and YENEEA. The CDR3 is 15 amino acids. V shed 5 bases and J shed 5 bases, with 15 bases lying between them. The CDR3 reads CASSTNPGMTGELFF. CDR3 nucleotides: TGTGCCAGCAGCACCAATCCGGGAATGACCGGGGAGCTGTTTTTT.

V usage is TRBV15 and J usage is TRBJ2-1, with D uncertain. CDR1 and CDR2 from the germline V gene are LNHNV and YYDKDF (reference sequence). The CDR3 runs 16 residues. The V end lost 1 base, the J end lost 0 bases, and 10 bases lay between the germline ends. Written as DNA, the CDR3 is TGTGCCACCAGCAGAGTAGTGATAAGCTCCTACAATGAGCAGTTCTTC. It translates to CATSRVVISSYNEQFF.

The V gene is TRBV27, the J gene TRBJ2-5, with D possibly TRBD2 on 6 matching bases. The CDR3 extends over 15 amino acids. Trimming removed 3 bases at V and 2 bases at J, with 13 bases between. Looked up from germline, CDR1 is MNHEY and CDR2 is SMNVEV (reference sequence). The CDR3 DNA reads TGTGCCAGCAGTTTTTCGGGAGAAGGGCAAGAGACCCAGTACTTC. As protein: CASSFSGEGQETQYF.